Each of the 15 T cell receptor beta chains below was sequenced from the same sample in a study of shared clonotypes between healthy human individuals. Naive CD8 cells comprised CD45RO-negative, CCR7-positively selected cells, excluding terminally differentiated effector memory CD45RA+ cells. Profiling relied on immunoSEQ multiplex PCR, and the TCRdb table lists in-frame clones only, not all of them. In the table there are hundreds of thousands of clones, about 96% of which are singletons. The source material was naive CD8+ T cells sorted from blood. All receptors derive from a young woman in good health.

This chain uses TRBV4-2 with TRBJ2-1; 8 bases agree with TRBD2. CDR1 is LGHNA and CDR2 is YNFKEQ in the germline V gene. This CDR3 region has 15 residues. Losses at the gene ends were 4 bases for V and 6 bases for J; bases not matched to a gene: 8. CDR3 in DNA: TGTGCCAGCAGCCTCGGGAGGGGCCACCTCAATGAGCAGTTCTTC. Translated, it gives CASSLGRGHLNEQFF.

This chain links TRBV29-1 with TRBJ1-2; the D is unclear. The CDR3 is 14 amino acids. Per the germline V gene, CDR1 is SQVTM and CDR2 is ANQGSEA. V was shortened by 0 bases and J by 3 bases, with 11 bases between the two germline ends. The CDR3 here is CSVEEKEGYYGYTF. The DNA of the CDR3 is TGCAGCGTTGAAGAAAAAGAAGGATACTATGGCTACACCTTC.

Concerning this clone itself: Additional DNA sequences in this sample encode the identical CDR3. The chain couples TRBV27 to TRBJ2-7; no clear D gene. Trimming pared 5 bases from V and 6 bases from J, leaving 8 bases between. CDR3 length: 11 amino acids. Looked up from germline, CDR1 is MNHEY and CDR2 is SMNVEV (reference sequence). CDR3 sequence reads: CASSQGGEQYF. For the CDR3, the DNA is TGTGCCAGCAGTCAAGGTGGCGAGCAGTACTTC.

J is TRBJ1-4 and V is TRBV9; unclear D gene. Germline V lookup: CDR1 SGDLS, CDR2 YYNGEE. The CDR3 runs to 12 residues. Trimming shortened V by 4 bases and J by 10 bases, and 11 bases separated the two germline ends. CDR3 sequence (DNA): TGTGCCAGCAGCCCCGGTGAGGGAAAACTGTTTTTT. It encodes CASSPGEGKLFF.

The genes are TRBV27 and TRBJ2-3, with 12 nucleotides matching TRBD2. V lost 3 bases, J lost 6 bases, and 7 bases stayed unmatched. The CDR3 has 16 residues. Germline-derived CDR1 and CDR2 are MNHEY and SMNVEV (reference sequence). The CDR3 protein is CASSLTLAGGPDTQYF. The CDR3 nucleotides read TGTGCCAGCAGTTTGACCCTAGCGGGAGGGCCTGATACGCAGTATTTT.

The chain links TRBV15 to TRBJ1-1; D gene uncertain. This CDR3 is 14 amino acids long. Trimming pared 3 bases from V and 3 bases from J, leaving 11 bases between. CDR1 is LNHNV and CDR2 is YYDKDF in the germline V gene (reference sequence). The CDR3 DNA follows: TGTGCCACCAGCAGTGGGTCTACTGACACTGAAGCTTTCTTT. It encodes CATSSGSTDTEAFF.

The chain links TRBV12-2 to TRBJ2-7. TRBV12-2 is a known pseudogene. This CDR3 has 17 amino acids. The CDR3 nucleotides read TGTGCAAGTCGCTCGCTTATAGACCTAACCAGAAATTACGAGCAGTACTTC. Translating gives CASRSLIDLTRNYEQYF.

The J gene is TRBJ2-3, the V gene TRBV10-1; D may be TRBD2 (5 bases). The germline gives CDR1 WNHNN, CDR2 SYGVQD (reference sequence). The CDR3 loop spans 15 amino acids. V gave up 3 bases and J gave up 4 bases, with 14 bases separating them. CDR3 sequence (DNA): TGCGCCAGCAGTGATCCGGACTTTAGTGCAGATACGCAGTATTTT. It is translated as CASSDPDFSADTQYF.

DNA of the CDR3: TGTGCCAGCAGCCCCGGCGGCGATGAAGCTTTCTTT. Translated, it gives CASSPGGDEAFF. This rearrangement joins TRBV5-4 to TRBJ1-1; D remains ambiguous. V lost 4 bases to trimming and J lost 7 bases, with 11 bases between them. Germline V gene lookup returns CDR1 SGHNT and CDR2 YYREEE (reference sequence). There are 12 residues in the CDR3.

V and J are TRBV6-1 and TRBJ2-7, with 10 bases fitting TRBD2. Germline lookup yields CDR1 MNHNS and CDR2 SASEGT. The CDR3 is 15 residues long. J lost 0 bases, V lost 4 bases, and 3 bases had no gene match. This chain's CDR3 is CASSGLAGRSYEQYF. In nucleotides, the CDR3 is TGTGCCAGCAGTGGACTAGCGGGTCGCTCCTACGAGCAGTACTTC.

This rearrangement joins TRBV5-4 to TRBJ1-3; D gene uncertain. The CDR3 has 14 residues. Per the germline V gene, CDR1 is SGHNT and CDR2 is YYREEE (reference sequence). Trimming removed 4 bases at V and 4 bases at J, with 12 bases between. In nucleotides, the CDR3 is TGTGCCAGCAGCCCCGGCCTTGTGGGAAACACCATATATTTT. Amino acid sequence: CASSPGLVGNTIYF.

The chain has TRBV11-2 and TRBJ2-7; D is uncertain. The CDR3 length is 11 residues. The V end lost 3 bases, the J end lost 3 bases, and 3 bases lay between the germline ends. Germline V gene data show CDR1 as SGHAT and CDR2 as FQNNGV. CDR3 coding DNA: TGTGCCAGCAGCTTCAACTACGAGCAGTACTTC. Protein product: CASSFNYEQYF. Drawing the rest from reference TRBV11-2 and TRBJ2-7, the complete variable domain is EAGVAQSPRYKIIEKRQSVAFWCNPISGHATLYWYQQILGQGPKLLIQFQNNGVVDDSQLPKDRFSAERLKGVDSTLKIQPAKLEDSAVYLCASSFNYEQYFGPGTRLTVT.

This clone was detected only once. This rearrangement joins TRBV28 to TRBJ1-6; D unclear. The ends were cut back, 3 bases at V and 3 bases at J, with 9 bases in the middle. The CDR3 is made up of 15 amino acids. Germline-derived CDR1 and CDR2 are MDHEN and SYDVKM. CDR3 loop: CASSFLANYNSPLHF. Here the CDR3 DNA reads TGTGCCAGCAGTTTTCTTGCCAACTATAATTCACCCCTCCACTTT.

With regard to this clone: This sample also contains other DNA sequences that code for the same CDR3. The chain couples TRBV28 to TRBJ2-7; 7 bases are shared with TRBD2. The CDR3 is 14 amino acids. Germline trimming cut 3 bases from V and 4 bases from J; bases unmatched to any gene: 6. The germline V gene has CDR1 MDHEN and CDR2 SYDVKM. The CDR3 sequence is CASSFASGAYEQYF. In nucleotides, the CDR3 is TGTGCCAGCAGTTTCGCTAGCGGAGCATACGAGCAGTACTTC. Combining the CDR3 with reference TRBV28 and TRBJ2-7 gives the whole variable domain DVKVTQSSRYLVKRTGEKVFLECVQDMDHENMFWYRQDPGLGLRLIYFSYDVKMKEKGDIPEGYSVSREKKERFSLILESASTNQTSMYLCASSFASGAYEQYFGPGTRLTVT.

This chain joins TRBV5-4 and TRBJ1-3; D is ambiguous. The germline V gene encodes CDR1 SGHNT and CDR2 YYREEE (reference sequence). Trimming took off 1 base at V and 0 bases at J, with 8 bases between the two ends. The CDR3 loop spans 15 amino acids. CDR3 DNA: TGTGCCAGCAGCTTGTCCGGCAGCTCTGGAAACACCATATATTTT. Amino acid sequence: CASSLSGSSGNTIYF.